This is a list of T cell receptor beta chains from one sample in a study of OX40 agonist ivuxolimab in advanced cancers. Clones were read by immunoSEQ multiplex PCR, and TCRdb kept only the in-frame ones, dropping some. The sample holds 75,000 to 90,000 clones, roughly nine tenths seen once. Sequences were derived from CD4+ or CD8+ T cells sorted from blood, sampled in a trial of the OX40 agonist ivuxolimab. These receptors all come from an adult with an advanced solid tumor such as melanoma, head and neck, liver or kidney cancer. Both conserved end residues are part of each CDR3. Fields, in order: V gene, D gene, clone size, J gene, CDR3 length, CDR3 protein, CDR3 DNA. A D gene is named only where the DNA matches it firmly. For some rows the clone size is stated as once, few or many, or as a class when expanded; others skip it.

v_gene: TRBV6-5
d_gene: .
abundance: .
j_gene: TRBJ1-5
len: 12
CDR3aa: CASRSSNQPQHF
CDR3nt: TGTGCCAGCAGGAGTAGCAATCAGCCCCAGCATTTT

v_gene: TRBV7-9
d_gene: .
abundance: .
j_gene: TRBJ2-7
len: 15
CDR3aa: CASSLGGAFMDEQYF
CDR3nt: TGTGCCAGCAGCTTAGGAGGGGCCTTCATGGACGAGCAGTACTTC

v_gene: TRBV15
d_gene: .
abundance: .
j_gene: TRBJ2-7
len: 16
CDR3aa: CATSSRGGGISYEQYF
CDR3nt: TGTGCCACCAGCAGCCGTGGAGGGGGCATCTCCTACGAGCAGTACTTC

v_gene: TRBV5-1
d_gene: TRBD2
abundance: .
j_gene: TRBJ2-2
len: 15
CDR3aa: CASTRGSLDTGELFF
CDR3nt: TGCGCCAGCACTCGCGGGAGTTTGGACACCGGGGAGCTGTTTTTT

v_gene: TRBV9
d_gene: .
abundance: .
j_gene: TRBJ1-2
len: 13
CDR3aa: CASSVGGMGGYTF
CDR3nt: TGTGCCAGCAGCGTTGGGGGCATGGGCGGCTACACCTTC

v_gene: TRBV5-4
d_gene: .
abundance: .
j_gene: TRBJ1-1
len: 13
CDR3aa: CASSLVGDGAAFF
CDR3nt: TGTGCCAGCAGCTTGGTCGGAGACGGCGCTGCTTTCTTT

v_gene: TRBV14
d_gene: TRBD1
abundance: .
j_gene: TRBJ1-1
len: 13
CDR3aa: CASSLGQATEAFF
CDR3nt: TGTGCCAGCAGCCTTGGACAGGCCACTGAAGCTTTCTTT

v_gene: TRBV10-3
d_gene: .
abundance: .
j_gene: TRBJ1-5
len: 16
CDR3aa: CAISVRGAWTNQPQHF
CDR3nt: TGTGCCATCAGTGTACGGGGGGCGTGGACCAATCAGCCCCAGCATTTT

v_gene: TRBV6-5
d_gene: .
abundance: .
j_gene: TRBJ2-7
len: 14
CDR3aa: CASSYSRGVYEQYF
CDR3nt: TGTGCCAGCAGTTACTCGAGGGGGGTCTACGAGCAGTACTTC

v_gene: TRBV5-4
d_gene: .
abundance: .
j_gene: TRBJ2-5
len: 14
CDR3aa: CASSLPPLGETQYF
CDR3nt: TGTGCCAGCAGCTTGCCCCCCCTAGGAGAGACCCAGTACTTC

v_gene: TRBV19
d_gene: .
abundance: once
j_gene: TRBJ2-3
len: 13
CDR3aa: CASTIRSSNTQYF
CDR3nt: TGTGCCAGTACAATTCGAAGCTCTAATACGCAGTATTTT

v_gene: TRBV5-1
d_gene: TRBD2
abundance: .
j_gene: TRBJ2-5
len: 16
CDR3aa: CASSLEGLANQETQYF
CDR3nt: TGCGCCAGCAGCTTGGAGGGACTAGCGAATCAAGAGACCCAGTACTTC

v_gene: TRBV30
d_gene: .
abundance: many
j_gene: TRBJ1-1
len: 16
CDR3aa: CAESRGNRPGQPEAFF
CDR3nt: TGTGCCGAATCTAGGGGCAACAGGCCAGGGCAGCCTGAAGCTTTCTTT

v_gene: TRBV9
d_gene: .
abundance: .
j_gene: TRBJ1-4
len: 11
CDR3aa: CASSAGGKLFF
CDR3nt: TGTGCCAGCAGCGCGGGAGGAAAACTGTTTTTT

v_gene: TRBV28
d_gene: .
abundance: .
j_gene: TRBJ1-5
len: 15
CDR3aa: CASSTLSTGRQPQHF
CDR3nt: TGTGCCAGCAGTACCCTATCGACAGGTAGACAGCCCCAGCATTTT

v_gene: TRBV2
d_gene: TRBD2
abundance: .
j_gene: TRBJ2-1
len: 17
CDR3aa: CASSDPRTSGRAGEQFF
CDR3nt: TGTGCCAGCAGCGATCCTCGGACTAGCGGGAGGGCCGGTGAGCAGTTCTTC

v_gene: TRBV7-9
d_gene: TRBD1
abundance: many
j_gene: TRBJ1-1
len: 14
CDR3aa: CASSGGTVNTEAFF
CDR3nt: TGTGCCAGCAGTGGGGGGACAGTGAACACTGAAGCTTTCTTT

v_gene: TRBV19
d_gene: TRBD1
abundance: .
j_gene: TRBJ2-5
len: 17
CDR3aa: CASSPPPPDRGSETQYF
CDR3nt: TGTGCCAGTAGTCCTCCTCCCCCGGACAGGGGTAGTGAGACCCAGTACTTC

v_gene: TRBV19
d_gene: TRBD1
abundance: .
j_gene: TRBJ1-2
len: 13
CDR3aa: CASRRTGTYGYTF
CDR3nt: TGTGCCAGTAGGAGGACAGGGACCTATGGCTACACCTTC

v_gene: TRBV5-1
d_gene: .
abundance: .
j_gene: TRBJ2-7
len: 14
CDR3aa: CASSLGGTTFEQYF
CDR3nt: TGCGCCAGCAGCTTGGGCGGAACTACGTTCGAGCAGTACTTC

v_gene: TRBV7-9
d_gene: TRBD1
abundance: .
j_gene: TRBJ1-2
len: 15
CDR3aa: CASSLGTGGGYGYTF
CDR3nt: TGTGCCAGCAGCTTAGGGACAGGGGGAGGATATGGCTACACCTTC

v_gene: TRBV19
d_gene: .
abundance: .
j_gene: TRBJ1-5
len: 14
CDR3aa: CASSNNGNNQPQHF
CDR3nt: TGTGCCAGTAGTAATAACGGCAACAATCAGCCCCAGCATTTT

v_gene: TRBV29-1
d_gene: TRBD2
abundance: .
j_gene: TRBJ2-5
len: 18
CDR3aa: CSVEGDWRTSGLQETQYF
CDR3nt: TGCAGCGTTGAAGGGGATTGGAGGACTAGCGGACTCCAAGAGACCCAGTACTTC

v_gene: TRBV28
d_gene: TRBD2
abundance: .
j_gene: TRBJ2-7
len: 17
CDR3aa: CASQEKLAGGTTYEQYF
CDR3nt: TGTGCCAGCCAGGAAAAACTAGCGGGAGGGACAACCTACGAGCAGTACTTC

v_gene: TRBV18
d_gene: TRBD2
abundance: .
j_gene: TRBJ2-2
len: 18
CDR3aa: CASSRPSSGSGNTGELFF
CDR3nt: TGTGCCAGCTCACGCCCCTCTAGCGGGAGTGGTAACACCGGGGAGCTGTTTTTT

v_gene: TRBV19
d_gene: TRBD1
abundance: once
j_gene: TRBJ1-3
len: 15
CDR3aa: CASSPRDRGKNTIYF
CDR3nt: TGTGCCAGTAGTCCAAGGGACAGGGGAAAGAACACCATATATTTT

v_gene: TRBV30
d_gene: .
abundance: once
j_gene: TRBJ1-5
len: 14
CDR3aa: CAWMTYLRAEPQHF
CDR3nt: TGTGCCTGGATGACTTACCTCAGGGCTGAGCCCCAGCATTTT

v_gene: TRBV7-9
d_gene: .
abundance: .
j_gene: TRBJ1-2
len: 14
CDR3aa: CASSLGQVSYGYTF
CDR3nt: TGTGCCAGCAGCTTGGGCCAAGTATCCTATGGCTACACCTTC

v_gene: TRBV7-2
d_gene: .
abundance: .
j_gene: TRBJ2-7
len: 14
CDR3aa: CASSSGTLSYEQYF
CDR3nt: TGTGCCAGCAGCTCCGGGACACTCTCCTACGAGCAGTACTTC

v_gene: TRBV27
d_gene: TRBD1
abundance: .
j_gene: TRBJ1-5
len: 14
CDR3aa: CANWRGLQNQPQHF
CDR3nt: TGTGCCAACTGGAGGGGGCTTCAGAATCAGCCCCAGCATTTT

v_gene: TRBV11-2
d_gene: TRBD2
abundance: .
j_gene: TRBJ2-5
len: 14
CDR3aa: CASSFSGNWETQYF
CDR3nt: TGTGCCAGCAGCTTTAGCGGGAACTGGGAGACCCAGTACTTC

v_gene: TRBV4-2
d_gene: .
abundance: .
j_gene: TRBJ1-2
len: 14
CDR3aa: CASSQEGTTYGYTF
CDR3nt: TGTGCCAGCAGCCAAGAAGGGACAACCTATGGCTACACCTTC

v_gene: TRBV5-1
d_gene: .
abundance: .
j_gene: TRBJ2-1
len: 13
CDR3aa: CASSLGLEVEQFF
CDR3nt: TGCGCCAGCAGCTTGGGACTAGAGGTTGAGCAGTTCTTC

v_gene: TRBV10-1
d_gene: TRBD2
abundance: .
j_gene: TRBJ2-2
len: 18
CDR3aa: CASSKSGTSGPPAGELFF
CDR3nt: TGCGCCAGCAGTAAGAGTGGGACTAGCGGTCCCCCGGCCGGGGAGCTGTTTTTT

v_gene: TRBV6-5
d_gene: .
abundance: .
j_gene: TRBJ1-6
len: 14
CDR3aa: CASTLLRGRSPLHF
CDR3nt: TGTGCCAGCACCCTCCTCAGGGGACGTTCACCCCTCCACTTT

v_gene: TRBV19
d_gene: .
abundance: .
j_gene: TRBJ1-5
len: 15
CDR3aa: CASSIGNIGNQPQHF
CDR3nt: TGTGCCAGTAGTATAGGAAACATTGGGAATCAGCCCCAGCATTTT

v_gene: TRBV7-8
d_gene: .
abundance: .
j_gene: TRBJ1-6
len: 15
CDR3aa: CASSPGGDYNSPLHF
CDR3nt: TGTGCCAGCAGCCCCGGGGGGGATTATAATTCACCCCTCCACTTT

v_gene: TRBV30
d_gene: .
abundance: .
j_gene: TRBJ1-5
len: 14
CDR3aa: CARSVTGGNQPQHF
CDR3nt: TGTGCCCGGAGTGTAACCGGGGGCAATCAGCCCCAGCATTTT

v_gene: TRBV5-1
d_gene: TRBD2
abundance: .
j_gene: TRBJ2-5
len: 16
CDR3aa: CASSGELAGGPETQYF
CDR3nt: TGCGCCAGCAGCGGGGAATTAGCGGGAGGGCCGGAGACCCAGTACTTC

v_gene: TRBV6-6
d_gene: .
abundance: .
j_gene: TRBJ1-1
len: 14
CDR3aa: CASSYGALNTEAFF
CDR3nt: TGTGCCAGCAGTTACGGGGCTTTGAACACTGAAGCTTTCTTT

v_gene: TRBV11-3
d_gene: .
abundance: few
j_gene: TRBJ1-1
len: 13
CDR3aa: CASSSDSGREAFF
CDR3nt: TGTGCCAGCAGCTCCGATTCGGGACGAGAAGCTTTCTTT

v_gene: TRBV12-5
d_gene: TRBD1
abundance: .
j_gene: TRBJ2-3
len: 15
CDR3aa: CASGSGQIDTDTQYF
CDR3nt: TGTGCTAGTGGCTCGGGACAGATCGACACAGATACGCAGTATTTT

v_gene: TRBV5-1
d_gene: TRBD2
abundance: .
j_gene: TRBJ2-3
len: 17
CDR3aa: CASSILAGGSGTDTQYF
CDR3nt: TGCGCCAGCAGCATACTAGCGGGAGGTTCGGGCACAGATACGCAGTATTTT

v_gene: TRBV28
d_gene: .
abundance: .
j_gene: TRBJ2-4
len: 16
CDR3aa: CASTSFGSRTKNIQYF
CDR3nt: TGTGCCAGCACCTCTTTTGGGAGCAGGACAAAAAACATTCAGTACTTC

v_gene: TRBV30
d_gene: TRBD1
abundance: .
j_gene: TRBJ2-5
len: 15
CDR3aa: CAWSWTGGSQETQYF
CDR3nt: TGTGCCTGGTCATGGACAGGGGGTTCGCAAGAGACCCAGTACTTC

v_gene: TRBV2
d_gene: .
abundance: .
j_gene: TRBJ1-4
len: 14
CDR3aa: CASSLRGTVEKLFF
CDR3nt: TGTGCCAGCAGCCTCAGGGGCACGGTTGAAAAACTGTTTTTT

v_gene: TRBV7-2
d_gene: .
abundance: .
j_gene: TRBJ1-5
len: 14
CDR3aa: CASSTGGGNQPQHF
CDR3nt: TGTGCCAGCAGCACGGGGGGCGGCAATCAGCCCCAGCATTTT